The 16 T cell receptor beta chains reported below all come from one sample, sequenced in a study of beta chain features in type 1 diabetes. No antigens are known for them. The isolated RNA, all of it, was reverse transcribed, so expressed TCRB transcripts were what got sequenced. Produced via immunoSEQ multiplex PCR; TCRdb's table is partial and in-frame only. The sample comprises under 850,000 clones, roughly 12% of which are singletons, and about 0.02% rests with the top ten. The study, taken as a whole, reports: Type 1 diabetes patients had TCRB CDR3s that were shorter (moderately but significantly so) in all four CD4+ subsets.

Sequencing used naive CD4+ T cells from blood. The source of these receptors is a man aged 18 to 30 with type 1 diabetes.

The gene calls are TRBV11-2 and TRBJ1-1; D call uncertain. V lost 5 bases and J lost 1, with 11 bases in between. The germline V gene has CDR1 SGHAT and CDR2 FQNNGV. The CDR3 runs to 14 residues. CDR3 sequence (DNA): TGTGCCAGCAGCCATCTTCAGGCGAACACTGAAGCTTTCTTT. It yields the protein CASSHLQANTEAFF.

The chain is built from TRBV9 and TRBJ1-1, with 7 nucleotides matching TRBD1. Germline CDR1 SGDLS, CDR2 YYNGEE. With 3 bases clipped from V and 4 bases from J, the junction kept 9 bases outside the gene matches. CDR3 length: 15 amino acids. The chain's CDR3 is CASSASTGVGTEAFF. In DNA, the CDR3 is TGTGCCAGCAGCGCCTCCACAGGGGTGGGCACTGAAGCTTTCTTT.

The J gene is TRBJ2-7, the V gene TRBV7-2; TRBD1 matches 9 bases. V lost 5 bases, J lost 2 bases, and 10 bases stayed unmatched. The CDR3 is 16 residues long. The germline V gene encodes CDR1 SGHTA and CDR2 FQGNSA. CDR3 DNA: TGTGCCAGCAGCGAGAGCCGGGACAGGGCCCCCTACGAGCAGTACTTC. This gives the protein CASSESRDRAPYEQYF. Variable domain in full (rest from reference TRBV7-2 and TRBJ2-7): GAGVSQSPSNKVTEKGKDVELRCDPISGHTALYWYRQSLGQGLEFLIYFQGNSAPDKSGLPSDRFSAERTGGSVSTLTIQRTQQEDSAVYLCASSESRDRAPYEQYFGPGTRLTVT.

This chain joins TRBV13 and TRBJ2-7; D is perhaps TRBD1 (5 bases). The ends were cut back, 0 bases at V and 6 bases at J, with 15 bases in the middle. Germline-derived CDR1 and CDR2 are PRHDT and FYEKMQ (reference sequence). The CDR3 sequence is 15 residues long. CDR3 in DNA: TGTGCCAGCAGCTTAGGACAGGTCGGATATGGCGAGCAGTACTTC. Amino acids: CASSLGQVGYGEQYF.

This clone was counted between two and nine times. The chain is built from TRBV25-1 and TRBJ1-1, with D tentatively TRBD1 (5 bases). The germline V gene encodes CDR1 MGHDK and CDR2 SYGVNS. Trimming removed 6 bases at V and 1 base at J, with 9 bases between. CDR3 length equals 13 residues. In DNA form, the CDR3 reads TGTGCCAGCAGGGGGGAGAGGAACACTGAAGCTTTCTTT. It specifies CASRGERNTEAFF. The variable domain in full, completed from reference TRBV25-1 and TRBJ1-1, reads EADIYQTPRYLVIGTGKKITLECSQTMGHDKMYWYQQDPGMELHLIHYSYGVNSTEKGDLSSESTVSRIRTEHFPLTLESARPSHTSQYLCASRGERNTEAFFGQGTRLTVV.

This chain joins TRBV30 and TRBJ1-4; 11 bases map to TRBD1. V shed 1 base and J 5 bases; nucleotides not matched to a gene: 3. CDR3 length: 15 residues. In germline, CDR1 is GTSNPN, CDR2 SVGIG (reference sequence). The DNA of the CDR3 is TGTGCCTGGAGTGGGAGGACAGGGGGCAATGAAAAACTGTTTTTT. Its protein is CAWSGRTGGNEKLFF.

This chain connects TRBV7-7 to TRBJ2-1; a possible D gene is TRBD1 (6 bases). CDR1 and CDR2 from the germline V gene are SSHAT and FNYEAQ (reference sequence). The CDR3 is made up of 14 amino acids. With 5 bases removed from V and 0 bases from J, the gap between germline ends came to 8 bases. CDR3 DNA: TGTGCCAGCAGCCAGGACAGCTCCTACAATGAGCAGTTCTTC. It encodes CASSQDSSYNEQFF.

About this clone: Other DNA sequences in the same sample also yield this CDR3. The rearrangement links TRBV10-3 to TRBJ1-5; 9 bases are a match to TRBD1. The germline V gene encodes CDR1 ENHRY and CDR2 SYGVKD. Germline trimming cut 8 bases from V and 4 bases from J; bases unmatched to any gene: 3. This CDR3 contains 13 residues. CDR3 DNA sequence: TGTGCCATCCGGGACAGGGAGAATCAGCCCCAGCATTTT. Residues: CAIRDRENQPQHF.

This clone was detected only a few times. V is TRBV28 and J is TRBJ2-1; D is unclear. The germline V gene has CDR1 MDHEN and CDR2 SYDVKM. This CDR3 has 15 residues. V was pared by 2 bases and J by 7 bases, with 15 bases between. This CDR3 is CASSLDLSYGNEQFF. CDR3 DNA sequence: TGTGCCAGCAGTTTAGATCTATCCTACGGGAATGAGCAGTTCTTC.

A few counts support this clone. The chain is built from TRBV28 and TRBJ2-2; TRBD1 matches at 8 bases. The junction had 3 bases not matched to a gene; V was cut back by 7 bases and J by 2 bases. This CDR3 comprises 14 residues. Germline V CDR1 and CDR2: MDHEN, SYDVKM. The CDR3 DNA reads TGTGCCAGCAAGGACAGGGTAAACACCGGGGAGCTGTTTTTT. Its protein is CASKDRVNTGELFF.

This rearrangement joins TRBV25-1 to TRBJ1-1; D is perhaps TRBD1 (5 bases). V lost 8 bases and J lost 0, with 13 bases in between. Germline-derived CDR1 and CDR2 are MGHDK and SYGVNS. The CDR3 has 14 amino acids. The CDR3 spells CASSRDPMNTEAFF. In DNA, the CDR3 is TGTGCCAGCTCCAGGGACCCTATGAACACTGAAGCTTTCTTT.

A few counts support this clone. The chain recombines TRBV13 with TRBJ2-3, with D hard to call. Trimming pared 0 bases from V and 4 bases from J, leaving 5 bases between. CDR1 PRHDT and CDR2 FYEKMQ come from the germline V gene (reference sequence). This CDR3 region has 13 residues. CDR3 loop: CASSLGGSDTQYF. CDR3 sequence (DNA): TGTGCCAGCAGCTTAGGGGGCTCAGATACGCAGTATTTT.

This clone was observed a handful of times. The CDR3: CASSNTGMNTGELFF. CDR3 in DNA: TGTGCCAGCAGCAACACGGGGATGAACACCGGGGAGCTGTTTTTT. The chain couples TRBV7-2 to TRBJ2-2; possibly TRBD2 for D (5 bases). Germline values: CDR1 SGHTA, CDR2 FQGNSA. Trimming removed 5 bases from V and 1 base from J, with 11 bases in between. The length of the CDR3 is 15 residues.

In this sample, this clone turned up a few times. The chain employs TRBV7-2 and TRBJ2-3, with D perhaps matching TRBD2 (6 bases). The CDR3 covers 15 residues. Looked up from germline, CDR1 is SGHTA and CDR2 is FQGNSA. Trimming took off 5 bases at V and 0 bases at J, with 12 bases between the two ends. The CDR3 loop reads CASSLRDSSTDTQYF. The CDR3 DNA is TGTGCCAGCAGCCTGCGGGACTCGAGCACAGATACGCAGTATTTT.

The V gene is TRBV11-1, the J gene TRBJ2-5; D unresolved. Trimming pared 3 bases from V and 3 bases from J, leaving 8 bases between. The CDR3 length is 13 residues. The germline V gene has CDR1 SGHAT and CDR2 FQDESV (reference sequence). DNA for the CDR3: TGTGCCAGCAGCTTGGACCTGGAAGAGACCCAGTACTTC. This gives the protein CASSLDLEETQYF.

This chain uses TRBV6-5 with TRBJ1-1; D gene unclear. V lost 4 bases and J 0 bases, leaving 6 bases between the germline ends. The CDR3 has 13 residues. The V gene's germline CDR1 is MNHEY and CDR2 SVGAGI. CDR3 bases: TGTGCCAGCAGTTCCGACCTGAACACTGAAGCTTTCTTT. Translating gives CASSSDLNTEAFF.